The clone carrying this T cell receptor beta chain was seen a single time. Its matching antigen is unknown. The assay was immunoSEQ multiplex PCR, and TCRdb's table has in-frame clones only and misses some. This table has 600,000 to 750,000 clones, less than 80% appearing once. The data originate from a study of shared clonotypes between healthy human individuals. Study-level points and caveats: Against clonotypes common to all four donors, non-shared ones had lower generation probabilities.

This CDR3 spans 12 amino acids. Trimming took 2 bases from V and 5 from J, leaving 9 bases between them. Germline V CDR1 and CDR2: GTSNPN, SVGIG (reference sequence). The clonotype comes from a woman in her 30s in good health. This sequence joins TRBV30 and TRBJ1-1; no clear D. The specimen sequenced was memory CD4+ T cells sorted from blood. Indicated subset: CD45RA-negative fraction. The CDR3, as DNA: TGTGCCTGGAGTAGAGTGGGGACTGAAGCTTTCTTT. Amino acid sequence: CAWSRVGTEAFF.